The 31 T cell receptor beta chains presented below share a single source sample, sequenced in a study of cytomegalovirus exposure and HLA in healthy donors. PCR was performed using 60 Vbeta and 13 Jbeta primers. Profiling relied on immunoSEQ multiplex PCR, and the TCRdb table lists in-frame clones only, not all of them. The repertoire includes about 140,000 clones, 60% to 80% of them detected once, and approximately 1% sits in the top ten. Source material: PBMCs. These receptors came from a man between 18 and 35 years old in good health and CMV-seronegative.

The chain uses TRBV15 and TRBJ2-5, with TRBD2 identical over 9 bases. Germline CDR1 and CDR2: LNHNV and YYDKDF (reference sequence). The CDR3 length is 14 residues. The trim removed 8 bases at V and 2 bases at J, leaving 6 bases unmatched. The CDR3 reads CATGGRGGQETQYF. In nucleotides, the CDR3 is TGTGCCACCGGAGGGCGGGGGGGACAAGAGACCCAGTACTTC. Looking up the rest from reference TRBV15 and TRBJ2-5 gives the full variable domain: DAMVIQNPRYQVTQFGKPVTLSCSQTLNHNVMYWYQQKSSQAPKLLFHYYDKDFNNEADTPDNFQSRRPNTSFCFLDIRSPGLGDTAMYLCATGGRGGQETQYFGPGTRLLVL.

The V gene is TRBV9, the J gene TRBJ1-1, with D unclear. The ends were cut back, 0 bases at V and 0 bases at J, with 9 bases in the middle. The CDR3 loop spans 15 amino acids. Germline values: CDR1 SGDLS, CDR2 YYNGEE. This chain's CDR3 is CASSVEGGLNTEAFF. The CDR3 nucleotides read TGTGCCAGCAGCGTAGAAGGAGGTTTGAACACTGAAGCTTTCTTT. Drawing the rest from reference TRBV9 and TRBJ1-1, the complete variable domain is DSGVTQTPKHLITATGQRVTLRCSPRSGDLSVYWYQQSLDQGLQFLIQYYNGEERAKGNILERFSAQQFPDLHSELNLSSLELGDSALYFCASSVEGGLNTEAFFGQGTRLTVV.

This clone was seen once. The rearrangement links TRBV30 to TRBJ2-2; the D gene is possibly TRBD1 (6 bases). The CDR3 is 16 residues long. V was trimmed by 1 base and J by 0 bases, leaving 12 bases between them. Germline-derived CDR1 and CDR2 are GTSNPN and SVGIG (reference sequence). DNA of the CDR3: TGTGCCTGGAGTGCCCCGACAGGATCGAACACCGGGGAGCTGTTTTTT. Protein sequence: CAWSAPTGSNTGELFF.

This chain connects TRBV5-1 to TRBJ1-6; a possible D gene is TRBD1 (5 bases). V shed 0 bases and J shed 7 bases, with 11 bases lying between them. This CDR3 region has 15 residues. Looked up from germline, CDR1 is SGHRS and CDR2 is YFSETQ. This CDR3 is CASSLAFGQNSPLHF. CDR3 DNA: TGCGCCAGCAGCTTGGCCTTTGGACAAAATTCACCCCTCCACTTT.

The chain has TRBV7-9 and TRBJ2-1, with 7 positions matching TRBD2. The CDR3 is 13 residues long. Per germline, CDR1 SEHNR and CDR2 FQNEAQ (reference sequence). Unmatched junction bases numbered 10, after V lost 8 bases and J lost 9 bases. The CDR3 sequence: CASRWGGEGEQFF. Here the CDR3 DNA reads TGTGCCAGCCGCTGGGGGGGTGAGGGTGAGCAGTTCTTC.

This clone was recorded once. This rearrangement joins TRBV9 to TRBJ1-2, with 10 bases identical to TRBD1. V was pared by 4 bases and J by 6 bases, with 15 bases of the junction left unmatched. In germline, CDR1 is SGDLS, CDR2 YYNGEE. The CDR3 runs 17 residues. This chain's CDR3 is CASSKSTDRGSANGYTF. The CDR3 bases are TGTGCCAGCAGCAAAAGTACGGACAGGGGGTCCGCTAATGGCTACACCTTC. The whole variable domain, remainder taken from reference TRBV9 and TRBJ1-2, is DSGVTQTPKHLITATGQRVTLRCSPRSGDLSVYWYQQSLDQGLQFLIQYYNGEERAKGNILERFSAQQFPDLHSELNLSSLELGDSALYFCASSKSTDRGSANGYTFGSGTRLTVV.

The V gene is TRBV5-5, the J gene TRBJ2-2; no definite D call. The CDR3 has 12 amino acids. V lost 5 bases to trimming and J lost 4 bases, with 6 bases between them. The germline gives CDR1 SGHKS, CDR2 YYEKEE (reference sequence). The CDR3 coding sequence is TGTGCCAGCAGTCGCGTCACCGGGGAGCTGTTTTTT. It codes for CASSRVTGELFF.

Of note for this clone: Within the sample, other DNA sequences also encode this same CDR3. The chain employs TRBV15 and TRBJ2-1, with 9 bases identical to TRBD1. The CDR3 covers 15 residues. Germline loops: CDR1 LNHNV, CDR2 YYDKDF (reference sequence). The V gene end was trimmed by 2 bases and the J gene end by 12 bases; junction bases not matched to a gene: 11. CDR3 region: CATSRHRPSTGGQFF. The CDR3 DNA sequence: TGTGCCACCAGCAGACACCGTCCCTCGACAGGGGGGCAGTTCTTC.

J is TRBJ1-2 and V is TRBV30; maybe TRBD1 (5 bases). Trimming pared 5 bases from V and 2 bases from J, leaving 15 bases between. This CDR3 is built from 14 residues. Germline-derived CDR1 and CDR2 are GTSNPN and SVGIG (reference sequence). CDR3 nucleotide sequence: TGTGCCTGGCTCCGACTGTGGGGCAACTATGGCTACACCTTC. Protein: CAWLRLWGNYGYTF.

J is TRBJ2-7 and V is TRBV19, with no clear D. This CDR3 is built from 13 residues. CDR1 and CDR2 (germline): LNHDA, SQIVND (reference sequence). The V and J ends lost 3 bases and 0 bases respectively, with 6 bases between them. The CDR3 DNA reads as TGTGCCAGTAGTATCCAGGTCTCCTACGAGCAGTACTTC. It is translated as CASSIQVSYEQYF.

The rearrangement uses TRBV5-1 and TRBJ2-2; 10 bases map to TRBD2. Trimming at V came to 3 bases and at J to 1 base, leaving 3 bases not matched to a gene. The CDR3 contains 16 residues. The germline V gene encodes CDR1 SGHRS and CDR2 YFSETQ. CDR3 sequence: CASSSLAGGNTGELFF. CDR3 sequence (DNA): TGCGCCAGCAGCTCCTTAGCGGGGGGGAACACCGGGGAGCTGTTTTTT.

The chain combines TRBV4-3 with TRBJ2-2; D unclear. V lost 0 bases and J 6 bases, leaving 11 bases between the germline ends. The CDR3 length is 15 residues. CDR1 and CDR2 from the germline V gene are LGHNA and YSLEER. CDR3 region: CASSQDSGASGELFF. The CDR3 DNA follows: TGCGCCAGCAGCCAAGATTCTGGAGCCTCCGGGGAGCTGTTTTTT.

The chain links TRBV30 to TRBJ1-5; possible D gene TRBD1, 6 bases. Trimming removed 0 bases at V and 5 bases at J, with 11 bases between. Germline V lookup: CDR1 GTSNPN, CDR2 SVGIG (reference sequence). CDR3 length: 14 residues. CDR3 sequence: CAWSVRAGDQPQHF. The CDR3, as DNA: TGTGCCTGGAGTGTAAGGGCAGGGGATCAGCCCCAGCATTTT.

V and J are TRBV4-3 and TRBJ2-1, with D perhaps TRBD1 (5 bases). CDR1 and CDR2 (germline): LGHNA, YSLEER. The CDR3 has 12 residues. V was clipped by 3 bases and J by 7 bases, with 7 bases between them. DNA of the CDR3: TGCGCCAGCAGCCATAACAGGAATGAGCAGTTCTTC. It is translated as CASSHNRNEQFF.

This clone was observed once. The rearrangement links TRBV7-2 to TRBJ2-7; 7 nucleotides match TRBD1. Germline V gene lookup returns CDR1 SGHTA and CDR2 FQGNSA. The CDR3 contains 15 residues. The junction had 10 bases not matched to a gene; V was cut back by 5 bases and J by 3 bases. CDR3 sequence reads: CASSPYPTGNYEQYF. The CDR3 DNA sequence: TGTGCCAGCAGCCCCTACCCGACAGGGAACTACGAGCAGTACTTC.

V and J are TRBV11-2 and TRBJ1-1; a weak D match, TRBD1 (6 bases). V was cut by 1 base and J by 11 bases, with 14 bases left in between. Germline CDR1 is SGHAT and CDR2 is FQNNGV. The CDR3 extends over 13 amino acids. The CDR3 region has the DNA TGTGCCAGCAGCTTAGTATACAGGGTTTCGGCTTTCTTT. Encoded protein: CASSLVYRVSAFF. The whole variable domain, remainder taken from reference TRBV11-2 and TRBJ1-1, is EAGVAQSPRYKIIEKRQSVAFWCNPISGHATLYWYQQILGQGPKLLIQFQNNGVVDDSQLPKDRFSAERLKGVDSTLKIQPAKLEDSAVYLCASSLVYRVSAFFGQGTRLTVV.

This sequence joins TRBV7-2 and TRBJ2-7; D gene ambiguous. The CDR3 runs to 16 residues. Trimming stripped 1 base from V and 3 bases from J, with 16 bases between. Germline-derived CDR1 and CDR2 are SGHTA and FQGNSA. As DNA, the CDR3 is TGTGCCAGCAGCTTAGGATTGTTCGGGTCTATCTACGAGCAGTACTTC. It is translated as CASSLGLFGSIYEQYF. Drawing the rest from reference TRBV7-2 and TRBJ2-7, the complete variable domain is GAGVSQSPSNKVTEKGKDVELRCDPISGHTALYWYRQSLGQGLEFLIYFQGNSAPDKSGLPSDRFSAERTGGSVSTLTIQRTQQEDSAVYLCASSLGLFGSIYEQYFGPGTRLTVT.

V usage is TRBV19 and J usage is TRBJ2-2; 11 bases match TRBD1. J was trimmed by 5 bases and V by 7 bases; bases with no gene match: 6. Germline assignment: CDR1 LNHDA and CDR2 SQIVND (reference sequence). This CDR3 has 15 residues. This CDR3 is CASIRTGGITGELFF. The DNA for the CDR3 is TGTGCCAGTATCCGGACAGGGGGCATAACCGGGGAGCTGTTTTTT.

The rearrangement uses TRBV6-1 and TRBJ2-3; possibly TRBD2 for D (7 bases). Trimming took off 2 bases at V and 8 bases at J, with 20 bases between the two ends. There are 16 residues in the CDR3. The germline gives CDR1 MNHNS, CDR2 SASEGT. CDR3 DNA sequence: TGTGCCAGCAGTGAACTTAGGGGGGGAACAGTCAGTACGCAGTATTTT. It encodes CASSELRGGTVSTQYF.

This clone was seen more than once but under ten times. This chain links TRBV7-3 with TRBJ1-1, with TRBD1 matching over 9 bases. CDR1 is SGHTA, CDR2 FQGTGA, per germline. The CDR3 sequence is 14 residues long. The V segment lost 5 bases and the J segment 6 bases; nucleotides outside the gene matches: 7. The CDR3, as DNA: TGTGCCAGCAGCCTGAGCGGACAGGGGTCTGAAGCTTTCTTT. As protein: CASSLSGQGSEAFF.

The chain combines TRBV9 with TRBJ1-2; no clear D gene. CDR1 and CDR2 from the germline V gene are SGDLS and YYNGEE. V was trimmed by 0 bases and J by 0 bases, leaving 9 bases between them. This CDR3 is built from 15 residues. The CDR3: CASSVASGANYGYTF. As DNA, the CDR3 is TGTGCCAGCAGCGTAGCCTCGGGTGCTAACTATGGCTACACCTTC.

V is TRBV7-9 and J is TRBJ2-5; maybe TRBD2 (6 bases). The tail of the sequence fits TRBJ2-7 better, so the J call may be wrong. The CDR3 covers 13 residues. Germline-derived CDR1 and CDR2 are SEHNR and FQNEAQ (reference sequence). The CDR3 region has the DNA TGTGCCAGCAGCTTAGTAGGGAGGTACGAGCAGTACTTC. The encoded protein is CASSLVGRYEQYF.

The V call is TRBV29-1, the J call TRBJ2-3, with D perhaps TRBD1 (5 bases). Trimming removed 2 bases from V and 15 bases from J, with 18 bases in between. The germline V gene has CDR1 SQVTM and CDR2 ANQGSEA. The CDR3 covers 12 residues. CDR3 DNA sequence: TGCAGCGTTGAAACCCAGGGTCTTCGAGTCTATTTT. This codes for CSVETQGLRVYF.

The chain has TRBV7-2 and TRBJ2-1, with TRBD2 matching 12 bases. CDR3 length: 13 residues. V lost 5 bases to trimming and J lost 11 bases; unmatched junction nucleotides: 4. Germline assignment: CDR1 SGHTA and CDR2 FQGNSA. CDR3 in DNA: TGTGCCAGCAGCGCTAGCGGGGGGGCTCAGCAGTTCTTC. It specifies CASSASGGAQQFF. The variable domain in full, completed from reference TRBV7-2 and TRBJ2-1, reads GAGVSQSPSNKVTEKGKDVELRCDPISGHTALYWYRQSLGQGLEFLIYFQGNSAPDKSGLPSDRFSAERTGGSVSTLTIQRTQQEDSAVYLCASSASGGAQQFFGPGTRLTVL.

The chain is built from TRBV30 and TRBJ2-2; 13 nucleotides match TRBD2. The CDR3 has 15 amino acids. V gave up 4 bases and J gave up 8 bases; unmatched junction bases: 7. The germline CDR1 and CDR2 sequences are GTSNPN and SVGIG (reference sequence). CDR3 residues: CAWTSRTSGGGELFF. For the CDR3, the DNA is TGTGCCTGGACCTCCCGGACTAGCGGGGGAGGGGAGCTGTTTTTT.

This chain uses TRBV7-9 with TRBJ2-2, with 10 bases that match TRBD1. The germline V gene has CDR1 SEHNR and CDR2 FQNEAQ (reference sequence). CDR3 size: 15 residues. V shed 1 base, J shed 7 bases, and the junction held 3 bases outside the gene matches. The CDR3 sequence is CASSLGQGADGELFF. The CDR3 bases are TGTGCCAGCAGCTTAGGACAGGGGGCCGACGGGGAGCTGTTTTTT.

V is TRBV5-5 and J is TRBJ1-5, with no clear D. The CDR3 extends over 13 amino acids. CDR1 is SGHKS and CDR2 is YYEKEE in the germline V gene (reference sequence). V lost 7 bases and J lost 3, with 11 bases in between. CDR3 in DNA: TGTGCCAGCGGTCAGGCTGACAATCAGCCCCAGCATTTT. It encodes CASGQADNQPQHF.

This clone was counted once. The CDR3 sequence is CASSLGGGQPQHF. The CDR3 coding sequence is TGTGCCAGCAGCTTAGGGGGAGGGCAGCCCCAGCATTTT. V gene TRBV7-9 combines with J gene TRBJ1-5; no firm D call. The CDR3 is 13 amino acids. Germline V lookup: CDR1 SEHNR, CDR2 FQNEAQ (reference sequence). Trimming removed 1 base from V and 7 bases from J, with 8 bases in between. The variable domain in full, completed from reference TRBV7-9 and TRBJ1-5, reads DTGVSQNPRHKITKRGQNVTFRCDPISEHNRLYWYRQTLGQGPEFLTYFQNEAQLEKSRLLSDRFSAERPKGSFSTLEIQRTEQGDSAMYLCASSLGGGQPQHFGDGTRLSIL.

This clone was detected only a few times. The chain recombines TRBV9 with TRBJ1-1; D uncertain. The CDR3 totals 15 residues. V was cut by 0 bases and J by 0 bases, with 9 bases left in between. The germline V gene has CDR1 SGDLS and CDR2 YYNGEE. DNA for the CDR3: TGTGCCAGCAGCGTAGAAGGACTTATGAACACTGAAGCTTTCTTT. Protein product: CASSVEGLMNTEAFF.

V and J are TRBV6-1 and TRBJ1-4, with D unresolved. CDR3 length: 15 residues. Germline values: CDR1 MNHNS, CDR2 SASEGT. Trimming removed 7 bases at V and 7 bases at J, with 19 bases between. The CDR3 loop reads CASTGLRGLSEKLFF. CDR3 DNA sequence: TGTGCCAGCACGGGATTACGGGGTCTGAGTGAAAAACTGTTTTTT.

The chain recombines TRBV9 with TRBJ1-2, with D hard to call. This CDR3 has 13 residues. The germline gives CDR1 SGDLS, CDR2 YYNGEE. Trimming took 2 bases from V and 5 from J, leaving 10 bases between them. In nucleotides, the CDR3 is TGTGCCAGCAGCGTGGAGGGTTATTATGGCTACACCTTC. Its protein product is CASSVEGYYGYTF.